One and the same sample provided the 14 T cell receptor beta chains below, sequenced in a study of Graves' ophthalmopathy and Graves' hyperthyroidism. The authors amplified TCR beta CDR3 regions, and they did so from RNA transcripts for repertoire sequencing. The first-round RT-PCR employed HTBI primers together with the Qiagen OneStep RT-PCR kit. A multiplex PCR was then performed as the second round. TCRdb redid the calling of the multiplex PCR reads with MiXCR, one entry per CDR3 protein. The table has roughly 600,000 distinct CDR3 sequences, approximately 37% seen once. Sequencing was performed on peripheral blood or thyroid tissue (not recorded which). The receptors were sampled from an adult man with Graves' hyperthyroidism.

In its sample, this clonotype was seen many times. This could be a read error, since a much larger clone is one nucleotide away. This rearrangement joins TRBV11-2 to TRBJ1-5; 7 nucleotides match TRBD1. Per germline, CDR1 SGHAT and CDR2 FQNNGV. J lost 4 bases, V lost 4 bases, and 1 base had no gene match. The CDR3 runs 13 residues. The CDR3 region has the DNA TGTGCCAGCAGCTCGGACAGGAATCAGCCCCAGCATTTT. Its translation is CASSSDRNQPQHF. Using reference TRBV11-2 and TRBJ1-5 for the parts outside the CDR3, the full variable domain is EAGVAQSPRYKIIEKRQSVAFWCNPISGHATLYWYQQILGQGPKLLIQFQNNGVVDDSQLPKDRFSAERLKGVDSTLKIQPAKLEDSAVYLCASSSDRNQPQHFGDGTRLSIL.

About this clonotype: A read error may explain this, as a much larger clone is one base away. The rearrangement joins TRBV2 to TRBJ2-2; 8 bases align to TRBD2. Losses at the gene ends were 7 bases for V and 2 bases for J; bases not matched to a gene: 6. The germline CDR1 and CDR2 sequences are SNHLY and FYNNEI. The length of the CDR3 is 15 residues. Written as DNA, the CDR3 is TGTGCCAGCACCAGACTAGCGAGAAACACCGGGGAGCTGTTTTTT. Its translation: CASTRLARNTGELFF.

A few counts support this clonotype. The chain links TRBV27 to TRBJ1-4; the D is unclear. The CDR3 spans 13 residues. V lost 11 bases and J 8 bases, leaving 18 bases between the germline ends. Germline V lookup: CDR1 MNHEY, CDR2 SMNVEV (reference sequence). CDR3 bases: TGTGCCTCTCGGACCTCGAGCTTCGAAAAACTGTTTTTT. It codes for CASRTSSFEKLFF.

The chain has TRBV10-3 and TRBJ1-1; 7 nucleotides match TRBD1. The CDR3 runs 11 residues. With V trimmed by 8 bases and J by 6 bases, 3 bases remained unmatched. CDR1 ENHRY and CDR2 SYGVKD come from the germline V gene. The CDR3 region is CAIQGEAEAFF. The CDR3 DNA is TGTGCCATCCAGGGGGAGGCTGAAGCTTTCTTT.

In regard to this clonotype: One base away lies a much larger clone, so this may be a sequencing read error. V is TRBV10-3 and J is TRBJ1-1; maybe TRBD1 (6 bases). Germline values: CDR1 ENHRY, CDR2 SYGVKD. CDR3 length equals 14 residues. Deletions cut 10 bases from V and 4 bases from J, with 19 bases between. This CDR3 reads CASGRTGMVTEAFF. The CDR3 nucleotides read TGTGCCAGCGGTCGAACAGGGATGGTCACTGAAGCTTTCTTT.

There are many counts of this clonotype. The chain couples TRBV20-1 to TRBJ1-1, with D maybe TRBD1 (6 bases). This CDR3 is built from 14 residues. Germline values: CDR1 DFQATT, CDR2 SNEGSKA (reference sequence). Deletions cut 6 bases from V and 4 bases from J, with 18 bases between. The CDR3 spells CSATQGGGRTEAFF. In nucleotides, the CDR3 is TGCAGTGCAACTCAAGGGGGGGGACGCACTGAAGCTTTCTTT.

The chain carries TRBV20-1 and TRBJ2-1; 7 nucleotides line up with TRBD2. Trimming at V came to 3 bases and at J to 8 bases, leaving 10 bases not matched to a gene. This CDR3 spans 14 amino acids. Germline lookup yields CDR1 DFQATT and CDR2 SNEGSKA (reference sequence). In DNA, the CDR3 is TGCAGTGCTAGTCGCCCAGCGGGAAAGGATGAGCAGTTCTTC. The encoded protein is CSASRPAGKDEQFF.

This clonotype appeared once. One end of the junction does not line up with germline, which may come from a read error. The chain uses TRBV10-3 and TRBJ2-3, with 11 bases matching TRBD2. The CDR3 covers 16 residues. Germline assignment: CDR1 ENHRY and CDR2 SYGVKD. Here the CDR3 reads CATSDPTSGNTDTQYF. CDR3 sequence (DNA): TGTGCCACCAGTGATCCGACTAGCGGGAACACAGATACGCAGTATTTT.

The chain is built from TRBV5-1 and TRBJ2-7; possible D gene TRBD2, 6 bases. This CDR3 region has 14 residues. V lost 5 bases, J lost 7 bases, and 19 bases lay in between. Germline CDR1 and CDR2: SGHRS and YFSETQ. The CDR3 bases are TGCGCCAGCAGGCGGGACTCGAACACCGGGGAGCAGTACTTC. Translated, it gives CASRRDSNTGEQYF.

The chain joins TRBV25-1 to TRBJ1-6; 7 bases are a match to TRBD1. CDR1 is MGHDK, CDR2 SYGVNS, per germline. V shed 4 bases, J shed 9 bases, and the junction held 15 bases outside the gene matches. This CDR3 has 17 residues. The CDR3 coding sequence is TGTGCCAGCAGTGCTAGAGACCCGACAGGGAATATTTCACCCCTCCACTTT. This codes for CASSARDPTGNISPLHF.

This clonotype was detected a few times. The rearrangement uses TRBV20-1 and TRBJ2-3; the D gene could be TRBD1 or TRBD2 (5 bases each). Germline V gives CDR1 DFQATT, CDR2 SNEGSKA (reference sequence). Trimming removed 7 bases from V and 14 bases from J, with 25 bases in between. CDR3 length: 13 amino acids. CDR3 in amino acids: CSVSHQGTLVPYF. The DNA for the CDR3 is TGCAGTGTTTCCCACCAAGGGACGCTAGTTCCGTATTTT.

The chain joins TRBV29-1 to TRBJ2-1, with 8 bases identical to TRBD1. Germline-derived CDR1 and CDR2 are SQVTM and ANQGSEA. The ends lost 4 bases at V and 4 bases at J; junction bases unmatched: 6. The CDR3 is 14 amino acids. CDR3 DNA sequence: TGCAGCGTTGGACAGGGGAATCTTTACAATGAGCAGTTCTTC. Translation gives CSVGQGNLYNEQFF.

CDR3 bases: TGCAGTGCCAGTAGTACCCCATGGGGTGCTAATGAAAAACTGTTTTTT. This encodes CSASSTPWGANEKLFF. This chain links TRBV20-1 with TRBJ1-4; D is ambiguous. Germline V lookup: CDR1 DFQATT, CDR2 SNEGSKA (reference sequence). The CDR3 runs 16 residues. Between the trimmed V and J ends, which lost 6 bases and 3 bases, there was a span of 20 bases.

This clonotype was observed a few times. The chain recombines TRBV28 with TRBJ2-5; D possibly corresponds to TRBD1 (6 bases). The CDR3 consists of 15 residues. The germline CDR1 and CDR2 sequences are MDHEN and SYDVKM. V shed 5 bases and J shed 3 bases, with 16 bases lying between them. In DNA form, the CDR3 reads TGTGCCAGCAGTCTACGACAGGTCGGGGAAGAGACCCAGTACTTC. Encoded protein: CASSLRQVGEETQYF.